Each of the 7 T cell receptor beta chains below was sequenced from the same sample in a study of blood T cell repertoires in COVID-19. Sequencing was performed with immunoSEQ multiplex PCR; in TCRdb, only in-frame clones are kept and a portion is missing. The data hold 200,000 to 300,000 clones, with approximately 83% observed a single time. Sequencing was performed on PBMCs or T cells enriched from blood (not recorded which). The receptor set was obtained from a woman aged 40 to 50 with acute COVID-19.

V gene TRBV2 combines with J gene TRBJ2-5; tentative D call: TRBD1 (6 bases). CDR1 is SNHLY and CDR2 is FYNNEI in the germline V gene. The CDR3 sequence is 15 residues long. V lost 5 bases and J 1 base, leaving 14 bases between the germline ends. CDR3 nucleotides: TGTGCCAGCAGTACAGCCGACAGGTCCCAAGAGACCCAGTACTTC. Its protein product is CASSTADRSQETQYF.

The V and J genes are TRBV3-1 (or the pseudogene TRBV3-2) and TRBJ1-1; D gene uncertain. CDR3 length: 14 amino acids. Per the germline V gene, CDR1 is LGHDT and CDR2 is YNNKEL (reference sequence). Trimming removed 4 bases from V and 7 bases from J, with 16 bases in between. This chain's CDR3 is CASSPSDRGSEAFF. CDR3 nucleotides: TGTGCCAGCAGCCCATCTGACCGGGGTAGTGAAGCTTTCTTT.

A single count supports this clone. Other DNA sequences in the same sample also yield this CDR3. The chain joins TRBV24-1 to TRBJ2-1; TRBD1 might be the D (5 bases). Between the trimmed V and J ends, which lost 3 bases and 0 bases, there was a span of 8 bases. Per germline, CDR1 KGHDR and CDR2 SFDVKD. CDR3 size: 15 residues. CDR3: CATSDRDSSYNEQFF. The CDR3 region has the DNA TGTGCCACCAGTGATAGAGACAGCTCCTACAATGAGCAGTTCTTC.

The CDR3 DNA reads TGTGCCAGCAGTGATGCCGGGACAGGGCAAGAGACCCAGTACTTC. Translated, it gives CASSDAGTGQETQYF. The V call is TRBV25-1, the J call TRBJ2-5, with TRBD1 matching over 9 bases. Germline V gene lookup returns CDR1 MGHDK and CDR2 SYGVNS. The CDR3 runs 15 residues. J was trimmed by 2 bases and V by 3 bases; bases with no gene match: 4.

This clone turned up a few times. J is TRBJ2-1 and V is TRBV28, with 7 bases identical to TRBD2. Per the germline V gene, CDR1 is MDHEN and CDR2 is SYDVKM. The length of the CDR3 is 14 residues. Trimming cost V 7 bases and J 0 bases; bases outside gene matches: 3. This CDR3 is CASKRGSSYNEQFF. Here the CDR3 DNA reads TGTGCCAGCAAGCGCGGGAGCTCCTACAATGAGCAGTTCTTC.

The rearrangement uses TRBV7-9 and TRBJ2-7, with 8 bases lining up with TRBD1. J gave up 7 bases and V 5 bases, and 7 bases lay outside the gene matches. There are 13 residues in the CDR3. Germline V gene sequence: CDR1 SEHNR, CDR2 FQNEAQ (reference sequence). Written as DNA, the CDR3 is TGTGCCAGCAGCCTTGGTACAGGGGGTGAGCAGTACTTC. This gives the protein CASSLGTGGEQYF.

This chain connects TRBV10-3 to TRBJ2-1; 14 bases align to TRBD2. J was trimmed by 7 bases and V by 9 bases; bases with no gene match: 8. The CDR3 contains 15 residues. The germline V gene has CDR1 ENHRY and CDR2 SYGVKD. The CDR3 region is CAIGLAGGSGNEQFF. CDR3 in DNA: TGTGCCATTGGACTAGCGGGAGGTAGTGGAAATGAGCAGTTCTTC.